Presented here are 20 T cell receptor beta chains from one specimen sequenced in a study of ipilimumab plus nivolumab after autologous stem cell transplantation. TCRdb keeps only in-frame clones here, not all; method: immunoSEQ multiplex PCR. Of about 10,000 clones in the sample, more than 60% are singletons; the top ten hold about a sixth. The specimen was PBMCs, collected in a trial of ipilimumab plus nivolumab as post-transplant consolidation. The receptors come from a female donor with multiple myeloma.

The chain combines TRBV29-1 with TRBJ2-1; 14 bases agree with TRBD2. Germline trimming cut 7 bases from V and 12 bases from J; bases unmatched to any gene: 11. Per germline, CDR1 SQVTM and CDR2 ANQGSEA. The CDR3 contains 14 residues. DNA of the CDR3: TGCAGCGGGGTGACTAGCGGGAGGGGCGCCGGGCAGTTCTTC. As protein: CSGVTSGRGAGQFF.

About this clone: The same CDR3 is also encoded by other DNA sequences in this sample. This sequence joins TRBV27 and TRBJ2-7, with unresolved D. CDR3 length equals 12 residues. The V end was cut by 2 bases, the J end by 0 bases, with 2 bases between. Germline V gives CDR1 MNHEY, CDR2 SMNVEV (reference sequence). CDR3 sequence: CASSLPSYEQYF. CDR3 nucleotide sequence: TGTGCCAGCAGTTTACCCTCCTACGAGCAGTACTTC.

A few counts support this clone. The CDR3 DNA reads TGTGCCAGTATGGGGCCCACAGTTGAAACCGGGGAGCTGTTTTTT. Translating gives CASMGPTVETGELFF. The chain employs TRBV19 and TRBJ2-2, with a weak D call TRBD1 (5 bases). CDR1 and CDR2 (germline): LNHDA, SQIVND (reference sequence). The CDR3 is made up of 15 amino acids. The ends were cut back, 7 bases at V and 5 bases at J, with 17 bases in the middle.

This chain uses TRBV14 with TRBJ1-4, with D perhaps TRBD1 (6 bases). Germline-derived CDR1 and CDR2 are SGHDN and FVKESK. Between the trimmed V and J ends, which lost 4 bases and 10 bases, there was a span of 13 bases. The CDR3 consists of 13 residues. The CDR3 region is CASSRDQQGKLFF. CDR3 nucleotide sequence: TGTGCCAGCAGCCGGGATCAACAGGGAAAACTGTTTTTT.

The V and J genes are TRBV9 and TRBJ1-1; 7 bases agree with TRBD1. Germline V gives CDR1 SGDLS, CDR2 YYNGEE. The CDR3 is 13 residues long. With V trimmed by 6 bases and J by 1 base, 3 bases remained unmatched. CDR3 in DNA: TGTGCCAGCAACAGGGGTGCGAACACTGAAGCTTTCTTT. Protein sequence: CASNRGANTEAFF.

Comment on this clone: One end of the junction fails to match germline, which may point to a read error. The gene calls are TRBV29-1 and TRBJ1-1; no clear D gene. There are 8 residues in the CDR3. Germline CDR1 SQVTM, CDR2 ANQGSEA. The CDR3 spells CSVTGAFF. The CDR3 DNA reads as TGCAGCGTAACTGGAGCTTTCTTT.

This clone showed up just a few times. The same CDR3 arises from other DNA sequences in this sample as well. The chain joins TRBV9 to TRBJ2-3, with D unclear. The length of the CDR3 is 12 residues. The V end was cut by 0 bases, the J end by 6 bases, with 5 bases between. Germline V gives CDR1 SGDLS, CDR2 YYNGEE. The DNA for the CDR3 is TGTGCCAGCAGCGTAGGATCTGATACGCAGTATTTT. Translation: CASSVGSDTQYF.

This clone was recorded once. The chain carries TRBV5-1 and TRBJ1-3; D is unclear. The CDR3 runs to 16 residues. V lost 0 bases, J lost 0 bases, and 10 bases lay in between. In germline, CDR1 is SGHRS, CDR2 YFSETQ. For the CDR3, the DNA is TGCGCCAGCAGCTTGGGGCCTGGAAACTCTGGAAACACCATATATTTT. Protein: CASSLGPGNSGNTIYF.

This chain links TRBV29-1 with TRBJ2-2; 9 bases map to TRBD1. Losses at the gene ends were 5 bases for V and 6 bases for J; bases not matched to a gene: 4. This CDR3 region has 13 residues. In germline, CDR1 is SQVTM, CDR2 ANQGSEA. The CDR3 protein is CSVLTGGAGELFF. The CDR3 nucleotides are TGCAGCGTTTTGACAGGGGGGGCCGGGGAGCTGTTTTTT.

This chain uses TRBV28 with TRBJ2-3; 9 bases map to TRBD1. Germline lookup yields CDR1 MDHEN and CDR2 SYDVKM. This CDR3 comprises 15 residues. The trim removed 7 bases at V and 6 bases at J, leaving 11 bases unmatched. The CDR3 nucleotides read TGTGCCAGCACCACAATACAGGGGGCGCAGGATACGCAGTATTTT. Translating gives CASTTIQGAQDTQYF.

With respect to this clone: A read error is the likely source, as a far larger clone sits one nucleotide away. This rearrangement joins TRBV5-1 to TRBJ1-2, with D hard to call. CDR1 and CDR2 (germline): SGHRS, YFSETQ. This CDR3 region has 12 residues. This CDR3 reads CASNLDGKGYTF. The CDR3 bases are TGCGCCAGCAACTTGGATGGGAAGGGCTACACCTTC.

This chain joins TRBV6-5 and TRBJ1-1, with 7 bases that match TRBD1. This CDR3 has 13 residues. Per germline, CDR1 MNHEY and CDR2 SVGAGI. J lost 7 bases, V lost 7 bases, and 9 bases had no gene match. The CDR3 loop is CASTEGGVGEAFF. CDR3 coding DNA: TGTGCCAGCACCGAAGGGGGCGTAGGTGAAGCTTTCTTT.

The CDR3 spells CASSFSYEQYF. In DNA form, the CDR3 reads TGTGCCAGCAGCTTCTCCTACGAGCAGTACTTC. The V call is TRBV7-9, the J call TRBJ2-7; D remains ambiguous. The CDR3 loop spans 11 amino acids. Germline V CDR1 and CDR2: SEHNR, FQNEAQ (reference sequence). V shed 3 bases and J shed 0 bases, with 0 bases lying between them.

This rearrangement joins TRBV28 to TRBJ2-1; 10 bases line up with TRBD2. This CDR3 has 16 residues. Germline loops: CDR1 MDHEN, CDR2 SYDVKM. The junction had 8 bases not matched to a gene; V was cut back by 4 bases and J by 5 bases. DNA for the CDR3: TGTGCCAGCAGTTCACCAGCGGGAGGGCCGGACAATGAGCAGTTCTTC. This gives the protein CASSSPAGGPDNEQFF.

V gene TRBV6-5 combines with J gene TRBJ1-2; D not certain. Trimming took off 5 bases at V and 3 bases at J, with 7 bases between the two ends. CDR1 MNHEY and CDR2 SVGAGI come from the germline V gene. The CDR3 has 12 residues. The CDR3 sequence is CASSAVDYGYTF. DNA of the CDR3: TGTGCCAGCAGTGCGGTGGACTATGGCTACACCTTC.

The chain has TRBV10-3 and TRBJ2-7, with D perhaps matching TRBD2 (6 bases). The CDR3 runs to 13 residues. Trimming left V 6 bases short and J 7 bases short, with 16 bases between. Germline values: CDR1 ENHRY, CDR2 SYGVKD. In DNA form, the CDR3 reads TGTGCCATCAGGAATACCCCCGCGGGGGAGCAGTACTTC. Translating it yields CAIRNTPAGEQYF.

A word on this clone: A read error may produce the germline difference seen at one junction end. The J gene is TRBJ1-2, the V gene TRBV6-1; 8 nucleotides agree with TRBD1. The CDR3 spans 11 residues. CDR1 is MNHNS and CDR2 is SASEGT in the germline V gene. Here the CDR3 reads CASSENRDRPF. The CDR3 DNA follows: TGTGCCAGCAGCGAGAACCGGGACAGGCCCTTC.

V usage is TRBV5-1 and J usage is TRBJ2-1; TRBD1 agrees at 7 bases. Germline V CDR1 and CDR2: SGHRS, YFSETQ. The CDR3 covers 14 residues. V was clipped by 4 bases and J by 9 bases; unmatched bases: 10. DNA for the CDR3: TGCGCCAGCAGCGACTACGGGACAGTCGGTGAGCAGTTCTTC. Residues: CASSDYGTVGEQFF. Drawing the rest from reference TRBV5-1 and TRBJ2-1, the complete variable domain is KAGVTQTPRYLIKTRGQQVTLSCSPISGHRSVSWYQQTPGQGLQFLFEYFSETQRNKGNFPGRFSGRQFSNSRSEMNVSTLELGDSALYLCASSDYGTVGEQFFGPGTRLTVL.

As for this clone: The junction differs from germline at one of its ends, possibly a read error. The genes are TRBV29-1 and TRBJ2-3; D gene unclear. CDR3 size: 15 residues. The germline CDR1 and CDR2 sequences are SQVTM and ANQGSEA. CDR3 region: CSAERADKGTDTQYF. In DNA form, the CDR3 reads TGCAGCGCTGAAAGGGCAGACAAAGGCACAGATACGCAGTATTTT.

The chain has TRBV2 and TRBJ2-7; unclear D gene. The CDR3 runs 13 residues. V lost 6 bases and J 0 bases, leaving 9 bases between the germline ends. Germline assignment: CDR1 SNHLY and CDR2 FYNNEI. The CDR3 sequence: CASSLSPSYEQYF. The DNA for the CDR3 is TGTGCCAGCAGCTTAAGTCCCTCCTACGAGCAGTACTTC.